The 28 T cell receptor beta chains given below trace back to one sample, sequenced in a study of Graves' ophthalmopathy and Graves' hyperthyroidism. Amplifying from RNA transcripts, the study obtained TCR beta CDR3 regions. First-round RT-PCR used HTBI primers; second-round multiplex PCR followed. TCRdb used MiXCR to reprocess the multiplex PCR reads, holding one entry per CDR3 protein. This sample carries around 1,200,000 distinct CDR3 sequences, approximately 35% of them seen once, and the ten largest clones take over 8.5%. Sequenced: peripheral blood or thyroid tissue (not recorded which). All receptors derive from an adult man with Graves' hyperthyroidism.

As for this clonotype: A read error may be the cause here, since a much bigger clone is one base away. The rearrangement joins TRBV12-3 or TRBV12-4 to TRBJ1-2; D unresolved. The V gene lost 7 bases and the J gene lost 4 bases, with 16 bases spanning the gap. The CDR3 is 14 amino acids. The CDR3 loop reads CASTWVRTIYGYTF. Here the CDR3 DNA reads TGTGCCAGCACTTGGGTCAGGACGATCTATGGCTACACCTTC.

This clonotype was seen only a few times. The CDR3 coding sequence is TGCAGCGTTGTCCCTCGGGCATCCTCTGGAAACACCATATATTTT. This sequence encodes CSVVPRASSGNTIYF. The J gene is TRBJ1-3, the V gene TRBV29-1; unclear D gene. Per germline, CDR1 SQVTM and CDR2 ANQGSEA. The V end lost 4 bases, the J end lost 0 bases, and 13 bases lay between the germline ends. CDR3 length equals 15 residues. The whole variable domain, filled in from reference TRBV29-1 and TRBJ1-3, reads SAVISQKPSRDICQRGTSLTIQCQVDSQVTMMFWYRQQPGQSLTLIATANQGSEATYESGFVIDKFPISRPNLTFSTLTVSNMSPEDSSIYLCSVVPRASSGNTIYFGEGSWLTVV.

Comments on this clonotype: Possible read error: a much larger clone is one base away. The gene calls are TRBV29-1 and TRBJ2-7, with TRBD2 identical over 16 bases. Losses at the gene ends were 6 bases for V and 6 bases for J; bases not matched to a gene: 5. The CDR3 is 14 residues long. Per the germline V gene, CDR1 is SQVTM and CDR2 is ANQGSEA. This CDR3 reads CSVAGTSGRAEQYF. The CDR3, as DNA: TGCAGCGTGGCTGGGACTAGCGGGAGGGCCGAGCAGTACTTC.

The chain uses TRBV4-2 and TRBJ1-5; 8 nucleotides agree with TRBD1. This CDR3 is built from 15 residues. Trimming at V came to 1 base and at J to 6 bases, leaving 5 bases not matched to a gene. CDR1 and CDR2 (germline): LGHNA, YNFKEQ. DNA of the CDR3: TGTGCCAGCAGCCAAGGACAGGGGACGGTTCAGCCCCAGCATTTT. Translation: CASSQGQGTVQPQHF.

The V gene is TRBV20-1, the J gene TRBJ1-2, with D unresolved. V lost 5 bases to trimming and J lost 3 bases, with 16 bases between them. This CDR3 contains 14 residues. Germline V gene lookup returns CDR1 DFQATT and CDR2 SNEGSKA (reference sequence). CDR3 in DNA: TGCAGTGCTGGGTCGGGGAGGGTTGACTATGGCTACACCTTC. This codes for CSAGSGRVDYGYTF.

The chain links TRBV9 to TRBJ1-2; TRBD1 might be the D (6 bases). Germline-derived CDR1 and CDR2 are SGDLS and YYNGEE. This CDR3 comprises 15 residues. V dropped 4 bases and J dropped 2 bases, with 15 bases sitting between them. CDR3: CASSTRDNENYGYTF. The CDR3 DNA sequence: TGTGCCAGCAGCACCCGGGACAACGAAAACTATGGCTACACCTTC.

There are a few counts of this clonotype. This chain uses TRBV25-1 with TRBJ1-2; no firm D call. The CDR3 covers 12 residues. Germline-derived CDR1 and CDR2 are MGHDK and SYGVNS. V gave up 6 bases and J gave up 8 bases, with 13 bases separating them. CDR3 residues: CASSRSAGGYTF. CDR3 nucleotide sequence: TGTGCCAGCAGCAGATCAGCGGGAGGCTACACCTTC.

The V and J genes are TRBV10-3 and TRBJ1-5, with 7 bases matching TRBD1. J was trimmed by 0 bases and V by 8 bases; bases with no gene match: 4. The CDR3 length is 14 residues. Germline V gene data show CDR1 as ENHRY and CDR2 as SYGVKD. The CDR3 region is CAIGTEHSNQPQHF. CDR3 nucleotides: TGTGCCATCGGGACAGAACATAGCAATCAGCCCCAGCATTTT.

This chain links TRBV20-1 with TRBJ2-7, with D perhaps matching TRBD2 (6 bases). From germline, CDR1 is DFQATT and CDR2 SNEGSKA (reference sequence). V lost 6 bases and J 0 bases, leaving 18 bases between the germline ends. CDR3 length equals 15 residues. In DNA, the CDR3 is TGCAGTGCGGATAGTATGGAGGGTTACTCCTACGAGCAGTACTTC. It is translated as CSADSMEGYSYEQYF.

The chain is built from TRBV2 and TRBJ1-5; D uncertain. Looked up from germline, CDR1 is SNHLY and CDR2 is FYNNEI. With 4 bases removed from V and 1 base from J, the gap between germline ends came to 11 bases. The CDR3 is 15 amino acids. This CDR3 reads CASSGGTSSNQPQHF. CDR3 nucleotide sequence: TGTGCCAGCAGTGGAGGTACGAGCAGCAATCAGCCCCAGCATTTT.

This clonotype has at least ten counts. J is TRBJ1-1 and V is TRBV5-4; no firm D call. V lost 3 bases and J 8 bases, leaving 11 bases between the germline ends. The CDR3 has 12 amino acids. The V gene's germline CDR1 is SGHNT and CDR2 YYREEE (reference sequence). In nucleotides, the CDR3 is TGTGCCAGCAGCTCTTCTTCCGGAGAAGCTTTCTTT. Encoded protein: CASSSSSGEAFF.

The rearrangement links TRBV7-9 to TRBJ2-2; TRBD2 is a possible D gene (6 bases). The V gene's germline CDR1 is SEHNR and CDR2 FQNEAQ (reference sequence). Trimming removed 1 base from V and 8 bases from J, with 14 bases in between. The CDR3 sequence is 15 residues long. CDR3 residues: CASSLGPGSGGELFF. The CDR3 DNA sequence: TGTGCCAGCAGCTTAGGACCGGGTAGCGGAGGGGAGCTGTTTTTT.

The CDR3 reads CASPLAGGRETQYF. CDR3 DNA: TGTGCCAGCCCACTAGCGGGGGGGCGAGAGACCCAGTACTTC. V usage is TRBV9 and J usage is TRBJ2-5, with 13 bases lining up with TRBD2. Per germline, CDR1 SGDLS and CDR2 YYNGEE. This CDR3 contains 14 residues. J lost 4 bases, V lost 7 bases, and 4 bases had no gene match.

This rearrangement joins TRBV6-1 to TRBJ2-2; D not resolved. CDR1 and CDR2 (germline): MNHNS, SASEGT. The V end was cut by 5 bases, the J end by 6 bases, with 10 bases between. There are 13 residues in the CDR3. Here the CDR3 DNA reads TGTGCCAGCAGTTACGGGCAACCCGGGGAGCTGTTTTTT. It specifies CASSYGQPGELFF.

The sample holds many counts of this clonotype. The genes are TRBV29-1 and TRBJ1-1; D is undetermined. The CDR3 loop spans 12 amino acids. V lost 4 bases and J lost 3, with 9 bases in between. Germline CDR1 and CDR2: SQVTM and ANQGSEA. The DNA for the CDR3 is TGCAGCGTTGGGGGAGGTGACACTGAAGCTTTCTTT. It translates to CSVGGGDTEAFF.

The V and J genes are TRBV19 and TRBJ2-2; D call uncertain. Trimming left V 4 bases short and J 1 base short, with 13 bases between. The V gene's germline CDR1 is LNHDA and CDR2 SQIVND (reference sequence). The CDR3 covers 16 residues. The CDR3 reads CASSTHSRLNTGELFF. The DNA of the CDR3 is TGTGCCAGTAGTACCCATTCCAGACTGAACACCGGGGAGCTGTTTTTT. Variable domain in full (rest from reference TRBV19 and TRBJ2-2): DGGITQSPKYLFRKEGQNVTLSCEQNLNHDAMYWYRQDPGQGLRLIYYSQIVNDFQKGDIAEGYSVSREKKESFPLTVTSAQKNPTAFYLCASSTHSRLNTGELFFGEGSRLTVL.

On this clonotype itself: Since a far larger clone is one base different, this is likely a read error. The chain joins TRBV7-9 to TRBJ1-1; unclear D gene. CDR1 and CDR2 (germline): SEHNR, FQNEAQ (reference sequence). The CDR3 contains 12 residues. CDR3 amino acids: CANSPWGTEAFF. The CDR3 DNA reads as TGTGCCAACAGCCCCTGGGGCACTGAAGCTTTCTTT.

This clonotype was seen many times. The chain employs TRBV5-8 and TRBJ2-5; TRBD2 is a possible D gene (5 bases). The CDR3 contains 14 residues. With 4 bases removed from V and 5 bases from J, the gap between germline ends came to 15 bases. CDR1 SGHTS and CDR2 YDEGEE come from the germline V gene. CDR3 amino acids: CASSHKKRGETQYF. Written as DNA, the CDR3 is TGTGCCAGCAGCCACAAGAAACGAGGGGAGACCCAGTACTTC.

This clonotype was recorded many times. V usage is TRBV7-8 and J usage is TRBJ2-5; unclear D gene. Looked up from germline, CDR1 is SGHVS and CDR2 is FQNEAQ. There are 12 residues in the CDR3. V was trimmed by 4 bases and J by 4 bases, leaving 7 bases between them. The CDR3 nucleotides read TGTGCCAGCAGCTCAGCTTTAGAGACCCAGTACTTC. Its translation is CASSSALETQYF.

V and J are TRBV13 and TRBJ2-6, with a possible D match to TRBD1 (6 bases). The CDR3 loop spans 15 amino acids. Germline V gene sequence: CDR1 PRHDT, CDR2 FYEKMQ (reference sequence). Trimming took 5 bases from V and 2 from J, leaving 10 bases between them. The DNA for the CDR3 is TGTGCCAGCAGCCTGTACAGGGCTGGGGCCAACGTCCTGACTTTC. This encodes CASSLYRAGANVLTF.

The chain uses TRBV10-1 and TRBJ2-7, with 10 bases fitting TRBD2. The CDR3 is 16 amino acids. V was pared by 4 bases and J by 7 bases, with 13 bases of the junction left unmatched. The germline V gene has CDR1 WNHNN and CDR2 SYGVQD (reference sequence). This chain's CDR3 is CASSARVEAGGKEQYF. The DNA for the CDR3 is TGCGCCAGCAGTGCTAGAGTTGAAGCGGGAGGGAAAGAGCAGTACTTC.

CDR3 sequence reads: CASSALRGLAGNPYEQYF. The CDR3 DNA reads as TGTGCCAGCAGTGCCCTGCGGGGACTAGCGGGAAACCCCTACGAGCAGTACTTC. The rearrangement uses TRBV12-3 or TRBV12-4 and TRBJ2-7, with 13 positions matching TRBD2. The J segment lost 2 bases and the V segment lost 5 bases, leaving 12 bases of the junction unmatched. There are 18 residues in the CDR3.

In regard to this clonotype: Given a much more abundant clone one base away, this may be a read error. CDR3 sequence (DNA): TGTGCCACCAGTGATTTGCCTCCGCGGGGTGCCGTGGAGCTGTTTTTT. This gives the protein CATSDLPPRGAVELFF. The V gene is TRBV24-1, the J gene TRBJ2-2, with a tentative D call TRBD2 (6 bases). Per the germline V gene, CDR1 is KGHDR and CDR2 is SFDVKD. This CDR3 is built from 16 residues. Trimming pared 0 bases from V and 10 bases from J, leaving 17 bases between.

This clonotype was recorded many times. The CDR3 reads CASSHGQETQYF. CDR3 nucleotide sequence: TGTGCCAGCAGCCATGGGCAAGAGACCCAGTACTTC. The chain has TRBV7-2 and TRBJ2-5; the D is unclear. The CDR3 is 12 amino acids. Per the germline V gene, CDR1 is SGHTA and CDR2 is FQGNSA. The V gene lost 5 bases and the J gene lost 2 bases, with 6 bases spanning the gap.

The table lists this clonotype with a few counts. Its ends do not fully match the called genes, so a read error is possible. This chain uses TRBV7-9 with TRBJ1-1; no firm D call. This CDR3 region has 14 residues. Germline values: CDR1 SEHNR, CDR2 FQNEAQ (reference sequence). The CDR3 coding sequence is TGCGCCAGCAGCCAATACCGGGAGAGGTCTGAAGCTTTCTTT. Residues: CASSQYRERSEAFF. The whole variable domain, filled in from reference TRBV7-9 and TRBJ1-1, reads DTGVSQNPRHKITKRGQNVTFRCDPISEHNRLYWYRQTLGQGPEFLTYFQNEAQLEKSRLLSDRFSAERPKGSFSTLEIQRTEQGDSAMYLCASSQYRERSEAFFGQGTRLTVV.

The chain combines TRBV20-1 with TRBJ1-5; TRBD1 is a possible D gene (5 bases). CDR1 is DFQATT, CDR2 SNEGSKA, per germline (reference sequence). The CDR3 length is 12 residues. The V gene lost 6 bases and the J gene lost 5 bases, with 11 bases spanning the gap. The DNA of the CDR3 is TGCAGTGCCCTTTGGGGCGATCAGCCCCAGCATTTT. This translates into CSALWGDQPQHF.

This clonotype was seen at least ten times. This chain joins TRBV6-5 and TRBJ1-4; D is unresolved. The germline CDR1 and CDR2 sequences are MNHEY and SVGAGI. Trimming removed 9 bases from V and 6 bases from J, with 8 bases in between. This CDR3 is 11 amino acids long. CDR3 sequence (DNA): TGTGCCAGTTCCCCCGATGAAAAACTGTTTTTT. This gives the protein CASSPDEKLFF.

This clonotype was counted between two and nine times. The genes are TRBV27 and TRBJ2-7; possibly TRBD1 for D (5 bases). The length of the CDR3 is 13 residues. V lost 1 base to trimming and J lost 7 bases, with 11 bases between them. Germline V gene lookup returns CDR1 MNHEY and CDR2 SMNVEV (reference sequence). The CDR3 protein is CASSLYTGEEQYF. CDR3 sequence (DNA): TGTGCCAGCAGTTTATATACAGGAGAAGAGCAGTACTTC.